The 11 T cell receptor beta chains below come from one sample, sequenced in a study of cytomegalovirus exposure and HLA in healthy donors. This PCR relied on a set of 60 Vbeta primers and 13 Jbeta primers. Method: immunoSEQ multiplex PCR; TCRdb's copy keeps in-frame clones and lacks some. The repertoire holds roughly 160,000 clones, with around 79% as singletons. Specimen: PBMCs. Receptors originate from a middle-aged man in good health and CMV-seronegative.

V is TRBV28 and J is TRBJ2-6, with D possibly being TRBD2 (5 bases). The germline V gene encodes CDR1 MDHEN and CDR2 SYDVKM. The CDR3 has 17 residues. The V gene lost 6 bases and the J gene lost 3 bases, with 18 bases spanning the gap. The CDR3 bases are TGTGCCAGCAGACCACCCCGGGGAGATGGTGGGGCCAACGTCCTGACTTTC. Translation gives CASRPPRGDGGANVLTF.

This clone came up a few times. DNA for the CDR3: TGTGCCAGCAGGAATAGCGGGGGGGCCTTCTTC. This sequence encodes CASRNSGGAFF. This chain links TRBV28 with TRBJ2-1, with 11 bases lining up with TRBD2. Germline V lookup: CDR1 MDHEN, CDR2 SYDVKM. The CDR3 extends over 11 amino acids. Unmatched junction bases numbered 5, after V lost 6 bases and J lost 16 bases. The entire variable domain, with the rest obtained from reference TRBV28 and TRBJ2-1, is as follows: DVKVTQSSRYLVKRTGEKVFLECVQDMDHENMFWYRQDPGLGLRLIYFSYDVKMKEKGDIPEGYSVSREKKERFSLILESASTNQTSMYLCASRNSGGAFFGPGTRLTVL.

There are a few counts of this clone. The chain carries TRBV6-1 and TRBJ2-7, with TRBD1 matching 8 bases. V was clipped by 5 bases and J by 1 base; unmatched bases: 4. This CDR3 has 14 residues. CDR1 MNHNS and CDR2 SASEGT come from the germline V gene. CDR3 in DNA: TGTGCCAGCAGTTATAACAGGGGGTCCTACGAGCAGTACTTC. Its protein product is CASSYNRGSYEQYF.

V usage is TRBV6-5 and J usage is TRBJ2-7; 9 nucleotides match TRBD1. This CDR3 is built from 12 residues. Trimming took 6 bases from V and 9 from J; bases not matched to a gene: 6. CDR1 and CDR2 (germline): MNHEY, SVGAGI. The chain's CDR3 is CASRTTGGGQYF. The CDR3 nucleotides are TGTGCCAGCAGAACGACAGGGGGAGGGCAGTACTTC.

This clone was observed a single time. The CDR3 bases are TGCAGCGTGCTGCTCCCCAGACAGACCGCTACCCACGAGCAGTACTTC. Translating gives CSVLLPRQTATHEQYF. The rearrangement links TRBV29-1 to TRBJ2-7, with D maybe TRBD1 (5 bases). Germline V gene lookup returns CDR1 SQVTM and CDR2 ANQGSEA. The CDR3 is made up of 16 amino acids. V lost 6 bases to trimming and J lost 5 bases, with 26 bases between them.

The chain is built from TRBV7-3 and TRBJ2-3, with 11 bases fitting TRBD1. Germline CDR1 is SGHTA and CDR2 is FQGTGA. The CDR3 runs 15 residues. The junction had 3 bases not matched to a gene; V was cut back by 4 bases and J by 3 bases. The CDR3 DNA reads as TGTGCCAGCAGCTGGGGGACAGGGGGGACAGATACGCAGTATTTT. It codes for CASSWGTGGTDTQYF. Variable domain in full (rest from reference TRBV7-3 and TRBJ2-3): GAGVSQTPSNKVTEKGKYVELRCDPISGHTALYWYRQSLGQGPEFLIYFQGTGAADDSGLPNDRFFAVRPEGSVSTLKIQRTERGDSAVYLCASSWGTGGTDTQYFGPGTRLTVL.

The CDR3 here is CAISVSSVWYF. CDR3 bases: TGTGCCATCAGTGTATCTAGCGTGTGGTACTTC. The chain joins TRBV10-3 to TRBJ2-7, with D possibly TRBD2 on 6 matching bases. Germline values: CDR1 ENHRY, CDR2 SYGVKD. This CDR3 has 11 residues. V lost 4 bases, J lost 12 bases, and 13 bases lay in between.

This clone was observed once. The chain links TRBV7-2 to TRBJ1-1; tentatively, D is TRBD1 (6 bases). Between the trimmed V and J ends, which lost 4 bases and 5 bases, there was a span of 11 bases. The germline gives CDR1 SGHTA, CDR2 FQGNSA. This CDR3 has 13 amino acids. The CDR3 DNA is TGTGCCAGCAGCTCCCACAGGGAAACTGAAGCTTTCTTT. Translation: CASSSHRETEAFF.

This clone has only one observation. This chain connects TRBV9 to TRBJ2-7, with D perhaps TRBD1 (6 bases). V lost 7 bases, J lost 6 bases, and 11 bases lay in between. The CDR3 length is 11 residues. Germline V gene data show CDR1 as SGDLS and CDR2 as YYNGEE. The CDR3 loop reads CASSQGFEQYF. CDR3 DNA sequence: TGTGCCAGCTCACAGGGTTTCGAGCAGTACTTC.

The chain joins TRBV6-1 to TRBJ1-5; TRBD1 might be the D (6 bases). The V gene lost 4 bases and the J gene lost 4 bases, with 11 bases spanning the gap. This CDR3 is built from 14 residues. Germline V gives CDR1 MNHNS, CDR2 SASEGT. The CDR3 nucleotides read TGTGCCAGCAGTGTACAGGGATCAAATCAGCCCCAGCATTTT. Its translation is CASSVQGSNQPQHF.

This chain joins TRBV4-2 and TRBJ2-3, with 11 bases that match TRBD2. V gave up 4 bases and J gave up 2 bases; unmatched junction bases: 5. The CDR3 loop spans 16 amino acids. Germline V gene data show CDR1 as LGHNA and CDR2 as YNFKEQ. Here the CDR3 DNA reads TGTGCCAGCAGCCGAGAGACTAGCGGGGTCACAGATACGCAGTATTTT. It encodes CASSRETSGVTDTQYF.